This TCR beta chain was identified in a study of blood T cell repertoires in COVID-19. Only in-frame clones appear in the TCRdb table, and some are missing; sequencing was by immunoSEQ multiplex PCR. The top ten hold around 12% of the sample, which has around 180,000 clones, 75% to 85% seen once. This receptor was taken from an elderly woman with COVID-19, enrolled during active disease. The sequenced material came from peripheral blood.

CDR3 coding DNA: TGTGCCAGCAGTTTGTCGGGGGTCCAGACCACCCGCGAGCAGTACTTC. The encoded protein is CASSLSGVQTTREQYF. The chain has TRBV28 and TRBJ2-7; weak D call: TRBD2 (6 bases). V lost 3 bases and J 6 bases, leaving 21 bases between the germline ends. The V gene's germline CDR1 is MDHEN and CDR2 SYDVKM. The CDR3 length is 16 residues.